These 29 T cell receptor beta chains came from one sample sequenced in a study of cytomegalovirus exposure and HLA in healthy donors (dated by TCRdb to the late 2010s). The library relied on the immunoSEQ multiplex PCR assay. For the multiplex PCR, a mixture combining 60 forward primers for TCR Vbeta segments and 13 reverse primers for TCR Jbeta segments was used. TCRdb limited this immuneACCESS table to in-frame rearrangements with V and J called. A share of clones is missing; checked studies link under half to unresolved V genes, and the rest is unexplained. The sample yields some 200,000 clones; 87% were counted once. The ten largest account for approximately 0.23% of the sample. Specimen: PBMCs. These TCRs come from a girl under three years old in good health and CMV-seronegative.

This chain joins TRBV29-1 and TRBJ2-3, with D possibly TRBD2 on 6 matching bases. The germline V gene encodes CDR1 SQVTM and CDR2 ANQGSEA. Trimming took off 4 bases at V and 6 bases at J, with 17 bases between the two ends. The length of the CDR3 is 14 residues. The CDR3 DNA follows: TGCAGCGTTGGGGGGGTGTTCCATTCGGATACGCAGTATTTT. This codes for CSVGGVFHSDTQYF.

This clone was counted once. The chain carries TRBV30 and TRBJ2-1, with 14 bases identical to TRBD2. Germline values: CDR1 GTSNPN, CDR2 SVGIG (reference sequence). Germline trimming cut 5 bases from V and 10 bases from J; bases unmatched to any gene: 13. The CDR3 contains 16 residues. The CDR3 nucleotides read TGTGCCTGGCGACCCCTGGGGACTAGCGGGAGCAGGGAGCAGTTCTTC. Translation gives CAWRPLGTSGSREQFF.

This clone was observed a handful of times. The chain combines TRBV6-6 with TRBJ2-7, with TRBD2 matching 11 bases. Losses at the gene ends were 0 bases for V and 4 bases for J; bases not matched to a gene: 5. The CDR3 is made up of 16 amino acids. Germline V gene lookup returns CDR1 MNHNY and CDR2 SVGAGI (reference sequence). This CDR3 reads CASSYSIPSGRYEQYF. CDR3 DNA: TGTGCCAGCAGTTACTCAATTCCTAGCGGGAGGTACGAGCAGTACTTC.

This clone was picked up one time. The CDR3 DNA sequence: TGTGCCATTTCCTCGGGCGCGGGGGGGGAGACCCAGTACTTC. Its protein product is CAISSGAGGETQYF. V usage is TRBV6-1 and J usage is TRBJ2-5, with 9 bases matching TRBD2. Trimming removed 10 bases from V and 5 bases from J; junction bases left unmatched: 11. The CDR3 sequence is 14 residues long. Germline CDR1 and CDR2: MNHNS and SASEGT.

V gene TRBV14 combines with J gene TRBJ1-2; 7 bases map to TRBD1. J gave up 7 bases and V 3 bases, and 5 bases lay outside the gene matches. Germline V lookup: CDR1 SGHDN, CDR2 FVKESK. The CDR3 has 13 residues. The CDR3 nucleotides read TGTGCCAGCAGCCATCGAGACAGGGCTGGCTACACCTTC. It codes for CASSHRDRAGYTF.

The gene calls are TRBV29-1 and TRBJ2-5; possible D gene TRBD1, 6 bases. The CDR3 is made up of 12 amino acids. Between the trimmed V and J ends, which lost 6 bases and 5 bases, there was a span of 13 bases. From germline, CDR1 is SQVTM and CDR2 ANQGSEA. CDR3 coding DNA: TGCAGCGTCTACGTCCAGGGGGAGACCCAGTACTTC. It translates to CSVYVQGETQYF.

The chain combines TRBV27 with TRBJ2-7; 10 positions match TRBD1. With V trimmed by 4 bases and J by 3 bases, 3 bases remained unmatched. The germline CDR1 and CDR2 sequences are MNHEY and SMNVEV (reference sequence). The CDR3 is 14 amino acids. The chain's CDR3 is CASSSRDRGYEQYF. Here the CDR3 DNA reads TGTGCCAGCAGTTCTCGGGACAGGGGCTACGAGCAGTACTTC.

CDR3 nucleotides: TGTGCCTGGTCGACAGGGATCGCCGTCGGAGAGCAGTACTTC. Translated: CAWSTGIAVGEQYF. The chain employs TRBV30 and TRBJ2-7, with TRBD1 matching over 7 bases. The V gene's germline CDR1 is GTSNPN and CDR2 SVGIG (reference sequence). This CDR3 is 14 amino acids long. After removal of 5 bases from V and 7 bases from J, the junction contained 14 bases not matched to a gene.

The chain recombines TRBV5-1 with TRBJ2-5; 12 bases match TRBD2. After removal of 0 bases from V and 1 base from J, the junction contained 4 bases not matched to a gene. CDR3 length equals 17 residues. Germline CDR1 reads SGHRS; CDR2 reads YFSETQ. CDR3 nucleotide sequence: TGCGCCAGCAGCTTGGTCGGACTAGCGGGGCTCCAAGAGACCCAGTACTTC. This encodes CASSLVGLAGLQETQYF. The full variable domain, rest sourced from reference TRBV5-1 and TRBJ2-5, is KAGVTQTPRYLIKTRGQQVTLSCSPISGHRSVSWYQQTPGQGLQFLFEYFSETQRNKGNFPGRFSGRQFSNSRSEMNVSTLELGDSALYLCASSLVGLAGLQETQYFGPGTRLLVL.

On this clone itself: The sample contains more than one DNA sequence encoding this CDR3. The V call is TRBV29-1, the J call TRBJ2-7, with no clear D. V lost 3 bases, J lost 2 bases, and 11 bases lay in between. The CDR3 totals 13 residues. Germline V lookup: CDR1 SQVTM, CDR2 ANQGSEA. The CDR3 DNA is TGCAGCGTTGACGGAACTAACCCCTACGAGCAGTACTTC. This gives the protein CSVDGTNPYEQYF.

In its sample, this clone was seen a few times. The sample has other DNA sequences that encode this CDR3 too. CDR3 DNA: TGTGCCAGCAGTTATGGGACAGACAATGAGCAGTTCTTC. It codes for CASSYGTDNEQFF. V and J are TRBV6-5 and TRBJ2-1, with 7 positions matching TRBD1. The CDR3 spans 13 residues. Looked up from germline, CDR1 is MNHEY and CDR2 is SVGAGI. The V gene end was trimmed by 3 bases and the J gene end by 5 bases; junction bases not matched to a gene: 1.

The CDR3, as DNA: TGTGCCAGCAGCGCCGGACAGTTGAACACTGAAGCTTTCTTT. Its translation is CASSAGQLNTEAFF. V is TRBV5-4 and J is TRBJ1-1, with D possibly TRBD1 on 6 matching bases. This CDR3 contains 14 residues. Looked up from germline, CDR1 is SGHNT and CDR2 is YYREEE (reference sequence). With 4 bases removed from V and 0 bases from J, the gap between germline ends came to 10 bases.

This sequence joins TRBV30 and TRBJ2-2, with D tentatively TRBD2 (6 bases). Trimming took 3 bases from V and 3 from J, leaving 14 bases between them. This CDR3 contains 15 residues. The germline gives CDR1 GTSNPN, CDR2 SVGIG (reference sequence). CDR3 in DNA: TGTGCCTGGAGCTTGGACTACCAACACACCGGGGAGCTGTTTTTT. It translates to CAWSLDYQHTGELFF.

V is TRBV30 and J is TRBJ1-4, with a tentative D call TRBD1 (5 bases). The germline gives CDR1 GTSNPN, CDR2 SVGIG (reference sequence). The V gene lost 0 bases and the J gene lost 5 bases, with 16 bases spanning the gap. The CDR3 has 16 residues. CDR3 loop: CAWSVGRVVRNEKLFF. CDR3 nucleotides: TGTGCCTGGAGTGTGGGCAGGGTAGTTAGGAATGAAAAACTGTTTTTT.

The genes are TRBV19 and TRBJ2-3, with TRBD2 identical over 10 bases. V lost 5 bases, J lost 1 base, and 9 bases stayed unmatched. CDR1 and CDR2 (germline): LNHDA, SQIVND (reference sequence). There are 17 residues in the CDR3. In DNA form, the CDR3 reads TGTGCCAGTAGTCCAGGTAGCGGGGGGTTACGCACAGATACGCAGTATTTT. This translates into CASSPGSGGLRTDTQYF.

J is TRBJ2-2 and V is TRBV7-3, with 9 bases lining up with TRBD1. The germline CDR1 and CDR2 sequences are SGHTA and FQGTGA. V shed 5 bases and J 7 bases; nucleotides not matched to a gene: 5. The CDR3 runs to 14 residues. The CDR3 nucleotides are TGTGCCAGCAGCACAACAGGGGGCGGCGGGGAGCTGTTTTTT. It encodes CASSTTGGGGELFF.

This CDR3 reads CASSEPGGWKNIQYF. As DNA, the CDR3 is TGTGCCAGCAGTGAACCTGGGGGCTGGAAAAACATTCAGTACTTC. This chain joins TRBV6-1 and TRBJ2-4, with D possibly being TRBD1 (6 bases). With 2 bases removed from V and 4 bases from J, the gap between germline ends came to 12 bases. Germline V gives CDR1 MNHNS, CDR2 SASEGT. The CDR3 sequence is 15 residues long.

This clone appeared a single time. The rearrangement joins TRBV9 to TRBJ1-2; 9 bases map to TRBD1. This CDR3 comprises 16 residues. J gave up 5 bases and V 4 bases, and 12 bases lay outside the gene matches. Germline V gene sequence: CDR1 SGDLS, CDR2 YYNGEE. The CDR3 DNA reads as TGTGCCAGCAGCCTCCCCCGGGACAGGGTGGGGTATGGCTACACCTTC. Residues: CASSLPRDRVGYGYTF.

V is TRBV7-2 and J is TRBJ2-3; D possibly corresponds to TRBD2 (6 bases). V lost 3 bases, J lost 5 bases, and 12 bases lay in between. The V gene's germline CDR1 is SGHTA and CDR2 FQGNSA. The CDR3 is 14 amino acids. The DNA of the CDR3 is TGTGCCAGCAGCTTGGGGACTCGTAGAGATACGCAGTATTTT. It translates to CASSLGTRRDTQYF.

The chain is built from TRBV6-6 and TRBJ2-7, with 8 bases identical to TRBD2. With 0 bases clipped from V and 3 bases from J, the junction kept 4 bases outside the gene matches. The CDR3 covers 15 residues. CDR1 MNHNY and CDR2 SVGAGI come from the germline V gene (reference sequence). CDR3 in amino acids: CASSYSKRGSYEQYF. CDR3 nucleotides: TGTGCCAGCAGTTACTCGAAGCGGGGGAGCTACGAGCAGTACTTC.

The chain joins TRBV4-2 to TRBJ2-7, with TRBD1 as a possible D gene (5 bases). Germline V gene sequence: CDR1 LGHNA, CDR2 YNFKEQ. The CDR3 runs 14 residues. Trimming took off 2 bases at V and 3 bases at J, with 11 bases between the two ends. DNA for the CDR3: TGTGCCAGCAGCCAACCGACGACAGTCTACGAGCAGTACTTC. Translation: CASSQPTTVYEQYF.

J is TRBJ2-3 and V is TRBV10-3, with 7 bases that match TRBD2. The CDR3 contains 14 residues. Germline assignment: CDR1 ENHRY and CDR2 SYGVKD. After removal of 6 bases from V and 2 bases from J, the junction contained 5 bases not matched to a gene. The CDR3 protein is CAIRGGDSTDTQYF. The CDR3 DNA sequence: TGTGCCATCAGGGGGGGGGATTCCACAGATACGCAGTATTTT.

This CDR3 is CASSVQGQGNTIYF. The CDR3 DNA reads as TGTGCCAGCAGCGTCCAGGGACAGGGAAACACCATATATTTT. The V call is TRBV9, the J call TRBJ1-3, with TRBD1 identical over 7 bases. CDR3 length: 14 residues. From germline, CDR1 is SGDLS and CDR2 YYNGEE. J gave up 4 bases and V 2 bases, and 3 bases lay outside the gene matches.

The gene calls are TRBV6-1 and TRBJ2-7, with D possibly TRBD1 on 6 matching bases. V lost 4 bases, J lost 9 bases, and 13 bases lay in between. Germline V gives CDR1 MNHNS, CDR2 SASEGT. The CDR3 consists of 12 residues. The CDR3 sequence: CASSAPGVGQYF. For the CDR3, the DNA is TGTGCCAGCAGTGCCCCAGGGGTGGGGCAGTACTTC.

The gene calls are TRBV5-6 and TRBJ2-3; 8 bases are a match to TRBD2. The germline gives CDR1 SGHDT, CDR2 YYEEEE. Losses at the gene ends were 4 bases for V and 5 bases for J; bases not matched to a gene: 9. This CDR3 has 15 residues. As DNA, the CDR3 is TGTGCCAGCAGCACCTTAGCGGGGCTCGTAGATACGCAGTATTTT. Amino acid sequence: CASSTLAGLVDTQYF.

The rearrangement joins TRBV18 to TRBJ2-7, with TRBD1 matching over 7 bases. The CDR3 length is 13 residues. Trimming took 2 bases from V and 5 from J; bases not matched to a gene: 3. Germline V lookup: CDR1 KGHSH, CDR2 LQKENI. The CDR3 coding sequence is TGTGCCAGCTCACCAGGGCAGGGGGACGAGCAGTACTTC. Protein product: CASSPGQGDEQYF.

The gene calls are TRBV9 and TRBJ2-3; weak D call: TRBD2 (6 bases). This CDR3 contains 18 residues. From germline, CDR1 is SGDLS and CDR2 YYNGEE. V dropped 3 bases and J dropped 2 bases, with 22 bases sitting between them. CDR3 residues: CASSGPPALRGPTDTQYF. For the CDR3, the DNA is TGTGCCAGCAGCGGCCCCCCGGCTTTGCGGGGCCCCACAGATACGCAGTATTTT.

This chain uses TRBV11-2 with TRBJ2-7, with 13 nucleotides matching TRBD2. The V segment lost 5 bases and the J segment 4 bases; nucleotides outside the gene matches: 11. This CDR3 is built from 17 residues. The germline gives CDR1 SGHAT, CDR2 FQNNGV. The CDR3: CASSTRRTSGGEYEQYF. As DNA, the CDR3 is TGTGCCAGCAGCACCCGAAGGACTAGCGGGGGAGAATACGAGCAGTACTTC. The full variable domain, its missing parts supplied by reference TRBV11-2 and TRBJ2-7, is EAGVAQSPRYKIIEKRQSVAFWCNPISGHATLYWYQQILGQGPKLLIQFQNNGVVDDSQLPKDRFSAERLKGVDSTLKIQPAKLEDSAVYLCASSTRRTSGGEYEQYFGPGTRLTVT.

The chain has TRBV19 and TRBJ1-2, with D maybe TRBD1 (6 bases). Germline CDR1 and CDR2: LNHDA and SQIVND (reference sequence). Between the trimmed V and J ends, which lost 6 bases and 0 bases, there was a span of 14 bases. The CDR3 extends over 15 amino acids. The CDR3 sequence: CASSPGQNANYGYTF. The DNA for the CDR3 is TGTGCCAGTAGCCCCGGACAGAACGCTAACTATGGCTACACCTTC.